This is a list of T cell receptor beta chains from one sample in a study of shared clonotypes between healthy human individuals. Using immunoSEQ multiplex PCR, the repertoire was profiled, and TCRdb retains in-frame clones only, with some absent. The data contain approximately 2.3 million clones, about 92% of them singletons. Source material: naive CD4+ T cells from PBMCs. The receptors derive from a man between 18 and 29 years old in good health. Some clones in this sample may be carry-over from other donors' samples. Each CDR3 is given with its conserved first and last residue. D genes are given only for firm matches. Clone size, where shown, is once, few, many, or a class for clones that have expanded.

D | J | size | V | CDR3 | DNA
. | TRBJ1-2 | once | TRBV7-2 | CASSQDSNYGYTF | TGTGCCAGCAGCCAAGACAGTAACTATGGCTACACCTTC
TRBD2 | TRBJ2-1 | . | TRBV7-2 | CASSLGSAGEKNEQFF | TGTGCCAGCAGCTTAGGATCAGCGGGAGAAAAAAATGAGCAGTTCTTC
. | TRBJ2-1 | . | TRBV4-1 | CASSQDPAPPRPEQFF | TGCGCCAGCAGCCAAGATCCAGCCCCCCCTCGGCCTGAGCAGTTCTTC
. | TRBJ1-5 | . | TRBV28 | CASSLSGLGNQPQHF | TGTGCCAGCAGTTTGTCAGGGTTGGGCAATCAGCCCCAGCATTTT
. | TRBJ2-5 | . | TRBV29-1 | CSVDPPGQETQYF | TGCAGCGTTGATCCCCCAGGGCAAGAGACCCAGTACTTC
TRBD2 | TRBJ2-7 | . | TRBV5-3 | CARSVGGLAGDNTEQYF | TGTGCCAGAAGCGTAGGAGGACTAGCGGGAGACAATACCGAGCAGTACTTC
. | TRBJ1-1 | . | TRBV2 | CASSERGLGAFF | TGTGCCAGCAGCGAGAGGGGTTTGGGGGCTTTCTTT
TRBD1 | TRBJ2-7 | . | TRBV4-1 | CASSQRGPGQGPHEQYF | TGCGCCAGCAGCCAGAGGGGGCCGGGACAGGGCCCCCACGAGCAGTACTTC
. | TRBJ2-7 | . | TRBV7-9 | CASSRYSYEQYF | TGTGCCAGCAGCCGCTACTCCTACGAGCAGTACTTC
. | TRBJ2-7 | once | TRBV28 | CAAIEGREQYF | TGTGCCGCTATAGAGGGGCGCGAGCAGTACTTC
TRBD1 | TRBJ2-2 | . | TRBV6-5 | CASRTGGKITGELFF | TGTGCCAGCAGAACAGGGGGCAAAATAACCGGGGAGCTGTTTTTT
TRBD1 | TRBJ1-5 | . | TRBV6-1 | CASSAKLGTGTSNQPQHF | TGTGCCAGCAGTGCTAAACTCGGGACAGGGACTAGCAATCAGCCCCAGCATTTT
. | TRBJ2-5 | . | TRBV6-1 | CASSEVGEETQYF | TGTGCCAGCAGTGAAGTAGGTGAAGAGACCCAGTACTTC
. | TRBJ1-2 | . | TRBV28 | CASSLPGSTRDYGYTF | TGTGCCAGCAGTTTACCCGGTAGCACCAGGGACTATGGCTACACCTTC
TRBD2 | TRBJ2-5 | . | TRBV6-5 | CASSPGGGPKTQYF | TGTGCCAGCAGCCCCGGCGGGGGGCCAAAGACCCAGTACTTC
. | TRBJ2-7 | . | TRBV15 | CATSLIRGGGGQYF | TGTGCCACCAGCCTGATACGGGGTGGAGGGGGGCAGTACTTC
TRBD2 | TRBJ2-3 | . | TRBV5-6 | CASSLALAGSTDTQYF | TGTGCCAGCAGCTTGGCTCTAGCGGGATCAACAGATACGCAGTATTTT
. | TRBJ1-5 | . | TRBV2 | CASREGLEPQHF | TGTGCCAGCAGAGAGGGGTTGGAGCCCCAGCATTTT
. | TRBJ2-7 | . | TRBV5-4 | CASSSLYEQYF | TGTGCCAGCAGCTCGCTCTACGAGCAGTACTTC
. | TRBJ1-2 | . | TRBV4-1 | CASSQANYGYTF | TGCGCCAGCAGCCAGGCAAACTATGGCTACACCTTC
. | TRBJ1-1 | . | TRBV4-2 | CASSQRQGRTEAFF | TGTGCCAGCAGCCAAAGGCAGGGAAGGACTGAAGCTTTCTTT
. | TRBJ2-7 | . | TRBV6-5 | CASSYSTARAYEQYF | TGTGCCAGCAGTTACTCGACGGCCAGAGCCTACGAGCAGTACTTC
. | TRBJ2-2 | . | TRBV27 | CASSTRRGELFF | TGTGCCAGCTCGACCCGACGCGGGGAGCTGTTTTTT
TRBD2 | TRBJ2-7 | . | TRBV18 | CASSPPGGLAGGVPYEQYF | TGTGCCAGCTCACCACCTGGGGGACTAGCGGGAGGAGTACCCTACGAGCAGTACTTC
TRBD1 | TRBJ1-5 | few | TRBV9 | CASSAGQISNQPQHF | TGTGCCAGCAGCGCGGGACAGATTAGCAATCAGCCCCAGCATTTT
TRBD1 | TRBJ2-2 | . | TRBV30 | CAWSLGQGGTGELFF | TGTGCCTGGAGTTTGGGACAGGGAGGAACCGGGGAGCTGTTTTTT
. | TRBJ2-3 | . | TRBV9 | CASSIGSTDTQYF | TGTGCCAGCAGCATTGGAAGCACAGATACGCAGTATTTT
. | TRBJ1-5 | . | TRBV4-1 | CASSQGDGGYSNQPQHF | TGCGCCAGCAGCCAAGGCGACGGGGGCTATAGCAATCAGCCCCAGCATTTT
. | TRBJ1-2 | . | TRBV7-9 | CASSLVSRASYGYTF | TGTGCCAGCAGCTTAGTATCCAGGGCAAGCTATGGCTACACCTTC
. | TRBJ2-1 | . | TRBV28 | CASSLENLRQFF | TGTGCCAGCAGTTTGGAAAACCTAAGGCAGTTCTTC
TRBD2 | TRBJ2-2 | once | TRBV19 | CASSPRPPTSGGPGELFF | TGTGCCAGTAGTCCCCGACCACCGACTAGCGGAGGCCCCGGGGAGCTGTTTTTT
TRBD1 | TRBJ2-7 | . | TRBV28 | CASTLLRTGPFYEQYF | TGTGCCAGCACCCTCCTGAGGACAGGGCCCTTCTACGAGCAGTACTTC
. | TRBJ2-2 | . | TRBV27 | CASSRGGGGELFF | TGTGCCAGCAGCAGGGGAGGGGGCGGGGAGCTGTTTTTT